This T cell receptor (beta chain) was identified during a study of blood T cell repertoires in COVID-19. Study overall: Material from acute and convalescent COVID-19 was sourced from the United States, Italy and Spain.

Repertoires were generated with immunoSEQ multiplex PCR, while TCRdb's copy carries only in-frame clones and drops some. The table shows some 300,000 clones, with 89% occurring only once. CDR1 is MNHNS, CDR2 SASEGT, per germline. V was cut by 1 base and J by 8 bases, with 21 bases left in between. This CDR3 is built from 17 residues. The source of this sequence is a woman in her 30s who had recovered from COVID-19. The V call is TRBV6-1, the J call TRBJ2-1; the D gene is possibly TRBD2 (7 bases). What was sequenced was PBMCs or T cells enriched from blood (not recorded which). CDR3 bases: TGTGCCAGCAGTGAAGTCTTGGCACTTCAAGGGGGGGATGAGCAGTTCTTC. Its protein product is CASSEVLALQGGDEQFF.